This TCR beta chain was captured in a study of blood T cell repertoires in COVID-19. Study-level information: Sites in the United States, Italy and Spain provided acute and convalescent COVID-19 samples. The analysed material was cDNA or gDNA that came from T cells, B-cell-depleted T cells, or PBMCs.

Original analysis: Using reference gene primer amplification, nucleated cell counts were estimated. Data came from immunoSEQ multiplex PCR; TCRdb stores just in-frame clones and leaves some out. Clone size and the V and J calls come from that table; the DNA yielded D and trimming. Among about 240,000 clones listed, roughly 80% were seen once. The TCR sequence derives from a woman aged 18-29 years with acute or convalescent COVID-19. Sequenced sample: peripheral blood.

DNA of the CDR3: TGCGCCAGCAGCCCCATAGCGGGAGGATACAATGAGCAGTTCTTC. Translation gives CASSPIAGGYNEQFF. The chain uses TRBV4-3 and TRBJ2-1; 10 bases fit TRBD2. Germline values: CDR1 LGHNA, CDR2 YSLEER. The V and J ends lost 4 bases and 4 bases, in that order; junction bases with no gene match: 4. The CDR3 length is 15 residues.